A selection of T cell receptor beta chains follows, all from one sample in a study of blood T cells in healthy people across ages. Each CDR3 protein gets one entry after TCRdb re-called the 5' RACE reads with MiXCR. This table has about 1,500,000 distinct CDR3 sequences, approximately 40% appearing once. Sequences were obtained from blood. The source of these receptors is a woman aged 18-35 years in good health. Both conserved end residues are trimmed from each CDR3. Each record gives: V gene, CDR3 protein.

v_gene: TRBV20-1
CDR3aa: SARGGREGNGYT

v_gene: TRBV6-2/TRBV6-3
CDR3aa: ASSYSTGRLAGDNEQF

v_gene: TRBV5-1
CDR3aa: ASSPSSTFLDEQF

v_gene: TRBV28
CDR3aa: ASSLSNTEAF

v_gene: TRBV29-1
CDR3aa: SVERGSETQY

v_gene: TRBV7-2
CDR3aa: ASSFSGGGILDEQF

v_gene: TRBV7-7
CDR3aa: ASSLETGPGPYNEQF

v_gene: TRBV4-2
CDR3aa: ASSLGLAPGNEQY

v_gene: TRBV5-5
CDR3aa: ASSLGFNTGELF

v_gene: TRBV7-9
CDR3aa: ASSSPSGTVLDQAF

v_gene: TRBV5-1
CDR3aa: ASSLDRDPGTDTQY

v_gene: TRBV7-2
CDR3aa: ASSSRGLAGVSSYNEQF

v_gene: TRBV6-1
CDR3aa: ASRAQGGSKVYEQY

v_gene: TRBV28
CDR3aa: ASSRDSRYGYT

v_gene: TRBV27
CDR3aa: ASSSLTGSYEQF

v_gene: TRBV24-1
CDR3aa: ATSETGVDNEQY

v_gene: TRBV12-3/TRBV12-4
CDR3aa: ASSYRDGAYEQY

v_gene: TRBV4-1
CDR3aa: ASSQERGLNGYT

v_gene: TRBV20-1
CDR3aa: SARYGYEQY

v_gene: TRBV11-2
CDR3aa: ASSPSGTNYEQY

v_gene: TRBV2
CDR3aa: ASSEGPWETQY

v_gene: TRBV28
CDR3aa: ASRGPQPSTDTQY

v_gene: TRBV14
CDR3aa: ASSQYWRVTEYQPQY

v_gene: TRBV30
CDR3aa: AWRHNNEGYT

v_gene: TRBV6-5
CDR3aa: ASSYRSGSLSYNEQF

v_gene: TRBV7-9
CDR3aa: ASSFGEGRNTIY

v_gene: TRBV25-1
CDR3aa: ASSEFFKGPFIPGQY

v_gene: TRBV4-1
CDR3aa: ASSQVPGEQF

v_gene: TRBV4-1
CDR3aa: ASSQPGTELYGYT

v_gene: TRBV25-1
CDR3aa: ASTKEAYEQY

v_gene: TRBV6-1
CDR3aa: ASSQWGQTYEQY

v_gene: TRBV5-1
CDR3aa: ASSLVGGSGPYEQY

v_gene: TRBV6-6
CDR3aa: ASSYSRFYEQY

v_gene: TRBV28
CDR3aa: ASSMTHTEAF

v_gene: TRBV29-1
CDR3aa: SVELPAGGYNEQY

v_gene: TRBV27
CDR3aa: ASSSGLAREQY

v_gene: TRBV2
CDR3aa: ASSPVGGVGDTQY

v_gene: TRBV5-5
CDR3aa: ASSLEGTPPYEQY

v_gene: TRBV7-2
CDR3aa: ASSPRVGYEQY

v_gene: TRBV20-1
CDR3aa: SAPIGVAKNIQY